These 26 T cell receptor beta chains were all obtained from the same sample, sequenced in a study of cytomegalovirus exposure and HLA in healthy donors. The primer mix had 60 Vbeta and 13 Jbeta primers. Profiling relied on immunoSEQ multiplex PCR, and the TCRdb table lists in-frame clones only, not all of them. The sample shows about 190,000 clones, 84% of them seen only once. The sample taken for sequencing was PBMCs. The receptors originated from a woman in her forties or fifties in good health and CMV-seropositive.

V and J are TRBV5-1 and TRBJ2-5, with TRBD2 matching 7 bases. Germline V gene sequence: CDR1 SGHRS, CDR2 YFSETQ. CDR3 size: 13 residues. V dropped 3 bases and J dropped 4; count of bases not matched to a gene: 3. The CDR3 region has the DNA TGCGCCAGCAGCTCGGGACTAACAGAGACCCAGTACTTC. Translation: CASSSGLTETQYF.

The V gene is TRBV6-6, the J gene TRBJ2-7; 9 bases are shared with TRBD2. V dropped 3 bases and J dropped 6; count of bases not matched to a gene: 9. CDR1 MNHNY and CDR2 SVGAGI come from the germline V gene (reference sequence). There are 15 residues in the CDR3. Here the CDR3 reads CASSYIGGGAIEQYF. The CDR3 nucleotides read TGTGCCAGCAGTTATATCGGCGGGGGGGCGATCGAGCAGTACTTC.

The chain employs TRBV7-9 and TRBJ1-4, with D unresolved. The CDR3 is 14 amino acids. V shed 3 bases and J shed 7 bases, with 12 bases lying between them. In germline, CDR1 is SEHNR, CDR2 FQNEAQ (reference sequence). CDR3 in DNA: TGTGCCAGCAGCTTGGACGGCGAGGGTGAAAAACTGTTTTTT. It yields the protein CASSLDGEGEKLFF.

This clone is a singleton in its sample. V gene TRBV29-1 combines with J gene TRBJ1-2; D gene unclear. Germline CDR1 reads SQVTM; CDR2 reads ANQGSEA. This CDR3 contains 11 residues. V lost 7 bases to trimming and J lost 2 bases, with 8 bases between them. The CDR3 reads CSAGFNYGYTF. The CDR3 nucleotides read TGCAGCGCGGGGTTCAACTATGGCTACACCTTC.

The chain couples TRBV15 to TRBJ2-3; 10 positions match TRBD1. This CDR3 is 15 amino acids long. The ends lost 0 bases at V and 4 bases at J; junction bases unmatched: 1. The V gene's germline CDR1 is LNHNV and CDR2 YYDKDF (reference sequence). CDR3 protein: CATSRDGTGADTQYF. The CDR3 DNA sequence: TGTGCCACCAGCAGAGATGGGACAGGGGCAGATACGCAGTATTTT. Full variable domain (outside the CDR3, taken from reference TRBV15 and TRBJ2-3): DAMVIQNPRYQVTQFGKPVTLSCSQTLNHNVMYWYQQKSSQAPKLLFHYYDKDFNNEADTPDNFQSRRPNTSFCFLDIRSPGLGDTAMYLCATSRDGTGADTQYFGPGTRLTVL.

The chain couples TRBV7-9 to TRBJ2-7; possible D gene TRBD2, 6 bases. V gave up 5 bases and J gave up 0 bases, with 11 bases separating them. Germline loops: CDR1 SEHNR, CDR2 FQNEAQ (reference sequence). This CDR3 has 14 residues. The DNA for the CDR3 is TGTGCCAGCAGCGGGGACGGGAGCTCCTACGAGCAGTACTTC. This codes for CASSGDGSSYEQYF.

The CDR3 sequence: CASNSGTGAYEQYF. The CDR3, as DNA: TGTGCCAGCAATTCCGGGACAGGGGCCTACGAGCAGTACTTC. The V and J genes are TRBV6-1 and TRBJ2-5, with 10 nucleotides matching TRBD1. The J call may be faulty, since TRBJ2-7 better matches the DNA end. Germline V CDR1 and CDR2: MNHNS, SASEGT. The CDR3 is 14 amino acids.

This clone was counted only a few times. CDR3 loop: CASRKEAGGSEQYF. The CDR3 bases are TGTGCCAGCCGAAAGGAAGCGGGGGGATCCGAGCAGTACTTC. The V and J genes are TRBV6-1 and TRBJ2-7; 9 positions agree with TRBD2. Germline V gene sequence: CDR1 MNHNS, CDR2 SASEGT. This CDR3 is 14 amino acids long. Germline trimming cut 8 bases from V and 6 bases from J; bases unmatched to any gene: 11.

The chain links TRBV5-4 to TRBJ2-2; 8 bases are a match to TRBD2. After removal of 4 bases from V and 0 bases from J, the junction contained 11 bases not matched to a gene. The CDR3 is 18 residues long. Germline-derived CDR1 and CDR2 are SGHNT and YYREEE (reference sequence). The CDR3: CASSPPGRGTTNTGELFF. The CDR3 coding sequence is TGTGCCAGCAGCCCCCCCGGGAGGGGAACAACGAACACCGGGGAGCTGTTTTTT.

The chain is built from TRBV4-1 and TRBJ2-2, with 12 bases matching TRBD2. CDR1 MGHRA and CDR2 YSYEKL come from the germline V gene. CDR3 length: 16 amino acids. The junction had 2 bases not matched to a gene; V was cut back by 0 bases and J by 6 bases. The DNA of the CDR3 is TGCGCCAGCAGCCAAGATCCTAGCGGGGGGGCCGGGGAGCTGTTTTTT. Its protein product is CASSQDPSGGAGELFF.

V is TRBV4-1 and J is TRBJ2-5, with a tentative D call TRBD2 (7 bases). Trimming took 1 base from V and 4 from J, leaving 16 bases between them. The CDR3 is 16 amino acids. CDR1 MGHRA and CDR2 YSYEKL come from the germline V gene. The CDR3: CASSQGMGGPSETQYF. In DNA, the CDR3 is TGCGCCAGCAGCCAAGGAATGGGGGGGCCGTCAGAGACCCAGTACTTC.

The chain employs TRBV5-6 and TRBJ2-7, with TRBD2 as a possible D gene (7 bases). Deletions cut 3 bases from V and 7 bases from J, with 20 bases between. CDR3 length: 15 amino acids. Looked up from germline, CDR1 is SGHDT and CDR2 is YYEEEE. In DNA form, the CDR3 reads TGTGCCAGCAGCTACGGGTCTGGGGGGGCTCGGGAGCAGTACTTC. Translated, it gives CASSYGSGGAREQYF.

The chain employs TRBV6-4 and TRBJ1-1; D gene uncertain. With 3 bases removed from V and 1 base from J, the gap between germline ends came to 6 bases. Germline CDR1 and CDR2: MRHNA and SNTAGT. This CDR3 spans 13 amino acids. The CDR3 protein is CASSEVRNTEAFF. The CDR3 DNA follows: TGTGCCAGCAGTGAGGTGAGGAACACTGAAGCTTTCTTT.

The J gene is TRBJ2-2, the V gene TRBV7-2; 8 bases agree with TRBD1. The CDR3 contains 15 residues. Germline CDR1 and CDR2: SGHTA and FQGNSA. The V segment lost 5 bases and the J segment 4 bases; nucleotides outside the gene matches: 6. The CDR3 DNA sequence: TGTGCCAGCAGCCCGGACAGGGCGGCCACCGGGGAGCTGTTTTTT. It codes for CASSPDRAATGELFF.

V and J are TRBV4-3 and TRBJ1-6; TRBD1 matches 8 bases. The CDR3 has 16 residues. Germline V lookup: CDR1 LGHNA, CDR2 YSLEER. The trim removed 1 base at V and 7 bases at J, leaving 6 bases unmatched. This CDR3 is CASSQVWTGQNSPLHF. CDR3 nucleotide sequence: TGCGCCAGCAGCCAAGTATGGACAGGGCAAAATTCACCCCTCCACTTT.

CDR3 nucleotides: TGTGCCAGCTCACCGCAGGGGGCGTTGGAGACCCAGTACTTC. This translates into CASSPQGALETQYF. The chain recombines TRBV18 with TRBJ2-5, with TRBD1 matching over 8 bases. Per germline, CDR1 KGHSH and CDR2 LQKENI. The ends lost 3 bases at V and 5 bases at J; junction bases unmatched: 5. This CDR3 spans 14 amino acids.

This sequence joins TRBV6-6 and TRBJ1-2, with 7 bases lining up with TRBD1. From germline, CDR1 is MNHNY and CDR2 SVGAGI (reference sequence). V trimming: 8 bases; J trimming: 7 bases; junction bases outside the gene matches: 13. This CDR3 is 14 amino acids long. CDR3 residues: CASASSGQGGGYTF. CDR3 DNA sequence: TGTGCCAGCGCCTCCTCGGGGCAGGGGGGTGGCTACACCTTC.

The chain has TRBV5-1 and TRBJ1-5; D not certain. This CDR3 has 13 amino acids. Trimming cost V 0 bases and J 6 bases, with 7 bases left between them. Germline V CDR1 and CDR2: SGHRS, YFSETQ. The CDR3 DNA follows: TGCGCCAGCAGCTTGGTCGTCGGTCAGCCCCAGCATTTT. It is translated as CASSLVVGQPQHF.

This clone was recorded a few times. Other DNA sequences from this sample encode an identical CDR3 as well. This chain links TRBV28 with TRBJ1-4, with D possibly matching TRBD1 (6 bases). The CDR3 covers 14 residues. CDR1 is MDHEN, CDR2 SYDVKM, per germline. Trimming cost V 4 bases and J 4 bases, with 10 bases left between them. CDR3 sequence: CASSSTGLNEKLFF. In nucleotides, the CDR3 is TGTGCCAGCAGTTCGACAGGACTTAATGAAAAACTGTTTTTT.

The chain recombines TRBV9 with TRBJ2-3, with a weak D call TRBD2 (7 bases). In germline, CDR1 is SGDLS, CDR2 YYNGEE. Trimming removed 0 bases from V and 4 bases from J, with 12 bases in between. CDR3 size: 15 residues. The CDR3 reads CASSVGGGASDTQYF. The CDR3 DNA follows: TGTGCCAGCAGCGTAGGAGGGGGGGCCTCAGATACGCAGTATTTT.

This chain uses TRBV7-2 with TRBJ1-2, with D perhaps matching TRBD1 (5 bases). Germline V gives CDR1 SGHTA, CDR2 FQGNSA. The V end lost 5 bases, the J end lost 2 bases, and 15 bases lay between the germline ends. The CDR3 is 15 amino acids. CDR3 coding DNA: TGTGCCAGCAGCCCCCGCTGGGGGGAGAACTATGGCTACACCTTC. Its protein is CASSPRWGENYGYTF.

This chain's CDR3 is CASSWTGSDSPLHF. The CDR3 region has the DNA TGTGCCAGCAGCTGGACAGGGTCTGATTCACCCCTCCACTTT. The gene calls are TRBV27 and TRBJ1-6, with 8 bases that match TRBD1. With 6 bases clipped from V and 8 bases from J, the junction kept 6 bases outside the gene matches. Germline CDR1 MNHEY, CDR2 SMNVEV (reference sequence). The CDR3 sequence is 14 residues long.

This rearrangement joins TRBV19 to TRBJ2-1; a possible D gene is TRBD2 (5 bases). This CDR3 comprises 16 residues. Deletions cut 2 bases from V and 2 bases from J, with 13 bases between. CDR1 and CDR2 (germline): LNHDA, SQIVND (reference sequence). CDR3 nucleotide sequence: TGTGCCAGTAGTATAAACGCCCCCGGGACCTACAATGAGCAGTTCTTC. Its protein product is CASSINAPGTYNEQFF.

The CDR3 bases are TGTGCCAGCAGCTTGGCGTTTCGGGAAAAACTGTTTTTT. Its protein product is CASSLAFREKLFF. The V call is TRBV5-6, the J call TRBJ1-4; D is undetermined. This CDR3 spans 13 amino acids. With 0 bases removed from V and 8 bases from J, the gap between germline ends came to 8 bases. Germline CDR1 reads SGHDT; CDR2 reads YYEEEE.

The rearrangement uses TRBV6-6 and TRBJ2-3; 7 bases are a match to TRBD2. J lost 0 bases, V lost 5 bases, and 5 bases had no gene match. CDR3 length equals 15 residues. The V gene's germline CDR1 is MNHNY and CDR2 SVGAGI (reference sequence). The CDR3: CASSKAGISTDTQYF. The CDR3 DNA follows: TGTGCCAGCAGTAAAGCGGGGATCAGCACAGATACGCAGTATTTT.

This sequence joins TRBV7-2 and TRBJ1-2; D unresolved. Germline CDR1 reads SGHTA; CDR2 reads FQGNSA. The V end was cut by 8 bases, the J end by 13 bases, with 8 bases between. This CDR3 has 8 amino acids. The CDR3 here is CASRPGTF. CDR3 nucleotide sequence: TGTGCCAGCCGTCCCGGCACCTTC.